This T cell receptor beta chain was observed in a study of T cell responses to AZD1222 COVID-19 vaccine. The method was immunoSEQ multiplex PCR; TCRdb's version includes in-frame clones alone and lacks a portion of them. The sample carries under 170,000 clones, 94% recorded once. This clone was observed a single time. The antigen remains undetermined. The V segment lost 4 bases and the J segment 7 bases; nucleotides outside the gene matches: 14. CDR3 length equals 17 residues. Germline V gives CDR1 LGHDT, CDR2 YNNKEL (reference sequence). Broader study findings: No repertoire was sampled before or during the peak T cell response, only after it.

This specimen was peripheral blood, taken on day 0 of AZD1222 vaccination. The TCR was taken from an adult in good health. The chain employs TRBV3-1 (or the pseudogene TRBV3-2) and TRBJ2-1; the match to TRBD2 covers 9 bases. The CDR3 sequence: CASSRDMGAGGSNEQFF. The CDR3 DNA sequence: TGTGCCAGCAGCCGAGATATGGGAGCGGGAGGATCTAATGAGCAGTTCTTC.